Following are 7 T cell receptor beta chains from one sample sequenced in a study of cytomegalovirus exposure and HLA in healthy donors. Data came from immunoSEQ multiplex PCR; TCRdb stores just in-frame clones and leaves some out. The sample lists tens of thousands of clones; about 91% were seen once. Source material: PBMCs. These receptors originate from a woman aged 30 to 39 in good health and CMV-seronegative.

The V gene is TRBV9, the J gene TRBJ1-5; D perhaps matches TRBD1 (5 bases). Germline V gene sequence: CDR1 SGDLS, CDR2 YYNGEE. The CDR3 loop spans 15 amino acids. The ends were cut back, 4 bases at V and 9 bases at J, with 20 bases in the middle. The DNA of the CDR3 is TGTGCCAGCAGCCCCCGGGGTGACGGAGGGGCGCCCCAGCATTTT. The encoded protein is CASSPRGDGGAPQHF.

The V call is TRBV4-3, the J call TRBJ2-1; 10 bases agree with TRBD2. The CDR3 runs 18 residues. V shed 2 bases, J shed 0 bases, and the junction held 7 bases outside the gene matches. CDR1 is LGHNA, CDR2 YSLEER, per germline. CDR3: CASSQTSGKHLSYNEQFF. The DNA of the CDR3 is TGCGCCAGCAGCCAAACTAGCGGGAAGCACCTCTCCTACAATGAGCAGTTCTTC.

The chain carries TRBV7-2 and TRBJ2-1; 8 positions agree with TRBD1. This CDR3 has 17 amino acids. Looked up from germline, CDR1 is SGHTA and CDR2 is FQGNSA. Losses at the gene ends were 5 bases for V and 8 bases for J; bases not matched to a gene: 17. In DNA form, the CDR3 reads TGTGCCAGCAGCGAAACTATGGACAGGGCTCCCCCAGATGAGCAGTTCTTC. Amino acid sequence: CASSETMDRAPPDEQFF.

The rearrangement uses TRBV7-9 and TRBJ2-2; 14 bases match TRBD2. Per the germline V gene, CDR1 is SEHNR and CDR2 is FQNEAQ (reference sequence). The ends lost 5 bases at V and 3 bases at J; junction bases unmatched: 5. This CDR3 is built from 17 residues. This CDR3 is CASSTGLAGVHTGELFF. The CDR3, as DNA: TGTGCCAGCAGCACGGGACTAGCGGGAGTACACACCGGGGAGCTGTTTTTT.

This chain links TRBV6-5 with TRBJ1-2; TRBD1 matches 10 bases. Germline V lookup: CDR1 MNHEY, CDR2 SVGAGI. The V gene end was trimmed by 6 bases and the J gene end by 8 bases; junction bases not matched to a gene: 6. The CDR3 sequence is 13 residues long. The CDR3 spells CASSRQGALGYTF. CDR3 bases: TGTGCCAGCAGCCGACAGGGGGCGCTAGGCTACACCTTC.

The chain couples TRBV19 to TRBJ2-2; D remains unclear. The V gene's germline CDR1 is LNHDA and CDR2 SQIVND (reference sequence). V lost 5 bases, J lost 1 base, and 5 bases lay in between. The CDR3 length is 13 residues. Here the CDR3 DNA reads TGTGCCAGTAGTGTCGGGAACACCGGGGAGCTGTTTTTT. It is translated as CASSVGNTGELFF.

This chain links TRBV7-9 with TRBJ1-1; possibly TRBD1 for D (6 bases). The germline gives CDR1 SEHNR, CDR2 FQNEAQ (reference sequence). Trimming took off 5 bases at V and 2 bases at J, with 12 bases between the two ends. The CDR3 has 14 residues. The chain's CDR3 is CASSLGQSNTEAFF. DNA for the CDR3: TGTGCCAGCAGCCTCGGACAGAGTAACACTGAAGCTTTCTTT.